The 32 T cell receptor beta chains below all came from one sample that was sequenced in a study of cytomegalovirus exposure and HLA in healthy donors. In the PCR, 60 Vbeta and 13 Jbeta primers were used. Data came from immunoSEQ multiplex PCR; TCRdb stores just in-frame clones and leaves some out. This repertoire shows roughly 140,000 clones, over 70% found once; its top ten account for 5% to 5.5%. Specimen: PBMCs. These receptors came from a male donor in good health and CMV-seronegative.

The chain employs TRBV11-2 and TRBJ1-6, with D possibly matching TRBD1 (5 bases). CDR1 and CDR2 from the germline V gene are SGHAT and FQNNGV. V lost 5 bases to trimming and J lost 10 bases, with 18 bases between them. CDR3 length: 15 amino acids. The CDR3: CASSPGGAEESPLHF. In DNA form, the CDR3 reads TGTGCCAGCAGCCCAGGAGGGGCCGAGGAATCACCCCTCCACTTT.

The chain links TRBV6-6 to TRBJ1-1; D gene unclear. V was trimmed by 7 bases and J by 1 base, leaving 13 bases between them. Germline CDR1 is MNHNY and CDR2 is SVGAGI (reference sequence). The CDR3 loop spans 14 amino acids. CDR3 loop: CASNLSPGNTEAFF. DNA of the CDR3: TGTGCCAGCAACCTAAGCCCAGGGAACACTGAAGCTTTCTTT.

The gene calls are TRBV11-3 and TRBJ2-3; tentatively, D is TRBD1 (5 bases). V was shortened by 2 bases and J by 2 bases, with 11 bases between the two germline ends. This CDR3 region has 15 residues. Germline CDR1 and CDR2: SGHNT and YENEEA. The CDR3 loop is CASSLSDRDTDTQYF. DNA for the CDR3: TGTGCCAGCAGCTTAAGCGACAGAGACACAGATACGCAGTATTTT. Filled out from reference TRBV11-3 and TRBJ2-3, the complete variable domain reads EAGVVQSPRYKIIEKKQPVAFWCNPISGHNTLYWYLQNLGQGPELLIRYENEEAVDDSQLPKDRFSAERLKGVDSTLKIQPAELGDSAVYLCASSLSDRDTDTQYFGPGTRLTVL.

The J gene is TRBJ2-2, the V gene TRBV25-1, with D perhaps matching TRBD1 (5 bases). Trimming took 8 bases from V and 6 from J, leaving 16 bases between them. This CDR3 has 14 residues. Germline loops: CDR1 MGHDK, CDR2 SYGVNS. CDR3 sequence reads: CASGPPTGPGELFF. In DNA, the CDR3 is TGTGCCAGCGGACCACCTACAGGACCCGGGGAGCTGTTTTTT.

The CDR3 DNA reads TGTGCCATGAAACGGGTTTTCTACAATGAGCAGTTCTTC. Translation: CAMKRVFYNEQFF. The genes are TRBV30 and TRBJ2-1; D gene ambiguous. Trimming removed 8 bases at V and 3 bases at J, with 14 bases between. The CDR3 is made up of 13 amino acids. In germline, CDR1 is GTSNPN, CDR2 SVGIG (reference sequence).

The CDR3 region is CASSGTRGETQYF. DNA for the CDR3: TGCGCCAGCAGCGGAACTAGGGGGGAGACCCAGTACTTC. This rearrangement joins TRBV5-1 to TRBJ2-5; D possibly corresponds to TRBD1 (6 bases). Trimming removed 4 bases at V and 5 bases at J, with 12 bases between. The germline gives CDR1 SGHRS, CDR2 YFSETQ. CDR3 length: 13 residues.

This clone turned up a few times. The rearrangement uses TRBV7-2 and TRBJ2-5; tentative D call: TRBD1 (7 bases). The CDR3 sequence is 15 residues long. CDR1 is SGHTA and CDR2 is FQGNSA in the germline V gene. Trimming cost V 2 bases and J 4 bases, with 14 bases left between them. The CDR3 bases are TGTGCCAGCAGCTTATACGCGGGACAGCGAGAGACCCAGTACTTC. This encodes CASSLYAGQRETQYF.

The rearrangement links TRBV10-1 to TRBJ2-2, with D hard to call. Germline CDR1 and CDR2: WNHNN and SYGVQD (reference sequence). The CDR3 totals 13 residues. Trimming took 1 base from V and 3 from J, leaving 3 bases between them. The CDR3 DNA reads TGCGCCAGCAGTGAGTGGCACACCGGGGAGCTGTTTTTT. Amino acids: CASSEWHTGELFF.

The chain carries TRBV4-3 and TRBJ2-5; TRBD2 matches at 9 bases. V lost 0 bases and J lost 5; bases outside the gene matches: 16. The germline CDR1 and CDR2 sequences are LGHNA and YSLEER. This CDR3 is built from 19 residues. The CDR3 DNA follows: TGCGCCAGCAGCCAAGAAGTGCGGGCGGGGGGGCCCAGAGTGGAGACCCAGTACTTC. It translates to CASSQEVRAGGPRVETQYF.

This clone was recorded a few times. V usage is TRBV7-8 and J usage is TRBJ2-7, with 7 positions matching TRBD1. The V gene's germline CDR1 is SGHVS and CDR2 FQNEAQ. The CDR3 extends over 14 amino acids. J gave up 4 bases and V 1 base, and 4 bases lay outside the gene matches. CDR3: CASSLDRGRYEQYF. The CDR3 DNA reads TGTGCCAGCAGCTTAGACAGGGGTCGGTACGAGCAGTACTTC.

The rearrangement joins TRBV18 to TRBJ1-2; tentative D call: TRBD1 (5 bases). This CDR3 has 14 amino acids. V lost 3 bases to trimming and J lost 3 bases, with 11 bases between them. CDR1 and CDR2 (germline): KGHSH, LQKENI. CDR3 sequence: CASSPLGQDYGYTF. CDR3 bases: TGTGCCAGCTCACCGTTGGGGCAGGACTATGGCTACACCTTC.

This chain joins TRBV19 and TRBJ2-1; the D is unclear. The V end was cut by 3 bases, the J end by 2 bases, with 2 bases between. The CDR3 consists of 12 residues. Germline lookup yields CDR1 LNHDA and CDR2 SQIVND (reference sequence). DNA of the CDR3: TGTGCCAGTAGTATTACCTACAATGAGCAGTTCTTC. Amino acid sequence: CASSITYNEQFF.

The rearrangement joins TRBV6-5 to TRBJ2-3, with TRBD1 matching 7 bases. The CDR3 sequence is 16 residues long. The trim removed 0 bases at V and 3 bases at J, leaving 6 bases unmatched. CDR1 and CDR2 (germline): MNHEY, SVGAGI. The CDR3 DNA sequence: TGTGCCAGCAGTTACTCTGCGACAGGGACGACAGATACGCAGTATTTT. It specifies CASSYSATGTTDTQYF.

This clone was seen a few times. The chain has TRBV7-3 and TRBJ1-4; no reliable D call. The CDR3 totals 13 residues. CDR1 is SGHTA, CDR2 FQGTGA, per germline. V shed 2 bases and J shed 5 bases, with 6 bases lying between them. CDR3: CASSLAANEKLFF. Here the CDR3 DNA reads TGTGCCAGCAGCTTAGCAGCGAATGAAAAACTGTTTTTT.

CDR3 sequence (DNA): TGTGCCAGCAGCTTAGCGCGTGGAGGGGAAACCGACACCATATATTTT. Amino acid sequence: CASSLARGGETDTIYF. The chain has TRBV7-9 and TRBJ1-3, with a weak D call TRBD1 (5 bases). Germline CDR1 is SEHNR and CDR2 is FQNEAQ (reference sequence). Trimming took off 0 bases at V and 8 bases at J, with 17 bases between the two ends. The CDR3 has 16 residues.

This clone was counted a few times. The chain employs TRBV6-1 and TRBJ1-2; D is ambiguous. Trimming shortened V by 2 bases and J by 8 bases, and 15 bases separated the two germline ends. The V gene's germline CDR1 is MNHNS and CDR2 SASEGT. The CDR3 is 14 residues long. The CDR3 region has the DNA TGTGCCAGCAGTGAACCTTGGTCAGCGTCGGGCTACACCTTC. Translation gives CASSEPWSASGYTF.

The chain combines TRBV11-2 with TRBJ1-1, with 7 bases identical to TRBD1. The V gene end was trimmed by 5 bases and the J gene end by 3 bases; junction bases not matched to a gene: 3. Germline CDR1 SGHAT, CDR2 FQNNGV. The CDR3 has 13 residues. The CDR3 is CASSRDRDTEAFF. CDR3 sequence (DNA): TGTGCCAGCAGCCGAGACAGGGACACTGAAGCTTTCTTT. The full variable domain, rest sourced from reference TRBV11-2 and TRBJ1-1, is EAGVAQSPRYKIIEKRQSVAFWCNPISGHATLYWYQQILGQGPKLLIQFQNNGVVDDSQLPKDRFSAERLKGVDSTLKIQPAKLEDSAVYLCASSRDRDTEAFFGQGTRLTVV.

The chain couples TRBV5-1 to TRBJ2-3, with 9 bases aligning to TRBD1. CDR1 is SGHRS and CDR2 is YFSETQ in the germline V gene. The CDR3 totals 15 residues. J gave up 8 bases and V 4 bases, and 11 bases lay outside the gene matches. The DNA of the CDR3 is TGCGCCAGCAGCCTCAAGGACAGGGGAGCCTCTACGCAGTATTTT. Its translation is CASSLKDRGASTQYF.

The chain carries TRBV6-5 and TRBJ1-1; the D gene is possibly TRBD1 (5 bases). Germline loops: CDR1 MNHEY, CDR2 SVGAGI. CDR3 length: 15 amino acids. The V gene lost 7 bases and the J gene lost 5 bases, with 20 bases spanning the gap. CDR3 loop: CASTPAGGGGTEAFF. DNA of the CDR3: TGTGCCAGCACCCCAGCTGGGGGGGGAGGGACTGAAGCTTTCTTT.

In nucleotides, the CDR3 is TGCGCCAGCAGCCTAGCCTCGACAGGGGTGGGCGAGACCCAGTACTTC. It translates to CASSLASTGVGETQYF. The V gene is TRBV5-1, the J gene TRBJ2-5; 8 nucleotides agree with TRBD1. Germline lookup yields CDR1 SGHRS and CDR2 YFSETQ. V was pared by 4 bases and J by 5 bases, with 13 bases of the junction left unmatched. The CDR3 has 16 residues.

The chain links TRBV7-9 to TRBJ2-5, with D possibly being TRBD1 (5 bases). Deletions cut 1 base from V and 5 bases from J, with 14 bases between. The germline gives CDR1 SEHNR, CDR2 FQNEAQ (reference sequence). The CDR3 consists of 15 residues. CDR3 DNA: TGTGCCAGCAGCTTAGGGTCAGGGTACGACGAGACCCAGTACTTC. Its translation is CASSLGSGYDETQYF.

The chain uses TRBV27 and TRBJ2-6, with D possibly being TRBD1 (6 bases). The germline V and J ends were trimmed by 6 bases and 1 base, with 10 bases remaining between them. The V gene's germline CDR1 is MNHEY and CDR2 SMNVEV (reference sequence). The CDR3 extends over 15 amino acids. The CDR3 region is CASSPQGSGANVLTF. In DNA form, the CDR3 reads TGTGCCAGCAGCCCTCAGGGGTCTGGGGCCAACGTCCTGACTTTC.

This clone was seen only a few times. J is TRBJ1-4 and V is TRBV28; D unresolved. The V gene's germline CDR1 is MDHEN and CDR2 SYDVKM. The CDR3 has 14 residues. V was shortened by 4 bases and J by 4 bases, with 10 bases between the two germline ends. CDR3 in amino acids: CASSSTVDNEKLFF. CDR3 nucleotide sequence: TGTGCCAGCAGTTCTACAGTAGATAATGAAAAACTGTTTTTT. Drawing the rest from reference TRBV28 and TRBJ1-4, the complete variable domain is DVKVTQSSRYLVKRTGEKVFLECVQDMDHENMFWYRQDPGLGLRLIYFSYDVKMKEKGDIPEGYSVSREKKERFSLILESASTNQTSMYLCASSSTVDNEKLFFGSGTQLSVL.

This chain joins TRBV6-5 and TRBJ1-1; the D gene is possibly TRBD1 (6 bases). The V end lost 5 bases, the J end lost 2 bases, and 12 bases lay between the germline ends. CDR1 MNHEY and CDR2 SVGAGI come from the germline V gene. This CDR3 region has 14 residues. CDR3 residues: CASSRPGANTEAFF. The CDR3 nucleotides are TGTGCCAGCAGTCGTCCAGGGGCTAACACTGAAGCTTTCTTT.

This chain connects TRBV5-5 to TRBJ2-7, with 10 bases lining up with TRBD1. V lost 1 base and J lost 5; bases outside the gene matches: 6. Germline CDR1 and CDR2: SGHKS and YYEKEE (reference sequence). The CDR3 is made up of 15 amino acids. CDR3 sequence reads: CASSLYGTGVNEQYF. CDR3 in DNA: TGTGCCAGCAGCTTGTATGGGACAGGGGTAAACGAGCAGTACTTC.

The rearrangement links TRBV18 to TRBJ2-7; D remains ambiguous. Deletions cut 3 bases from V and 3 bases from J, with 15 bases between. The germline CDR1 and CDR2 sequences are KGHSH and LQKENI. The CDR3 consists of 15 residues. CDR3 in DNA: TGTGCCAGCTCACCTCGAGGCAGCTACCTCTACGAGCAGTACTTC. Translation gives CASSPRGSYLYEQYF.

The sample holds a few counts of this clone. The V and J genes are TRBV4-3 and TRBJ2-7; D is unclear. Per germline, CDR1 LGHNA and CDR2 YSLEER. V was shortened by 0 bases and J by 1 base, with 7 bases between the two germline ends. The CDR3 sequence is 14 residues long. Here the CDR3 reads CASSQEFISYEQYF. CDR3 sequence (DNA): TGCGCCAGCAGCCAAGAATTTATATCCTACGAGCAGTACTTC.

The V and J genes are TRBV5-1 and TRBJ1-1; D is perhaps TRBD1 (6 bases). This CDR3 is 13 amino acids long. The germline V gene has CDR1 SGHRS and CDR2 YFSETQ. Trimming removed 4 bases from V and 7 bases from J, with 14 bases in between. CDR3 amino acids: CASSLGSGVEAFF. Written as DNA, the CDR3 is TGCGCCAGCAGCCTGGGATCAGGGGTTGAAGCTTTCTTT.

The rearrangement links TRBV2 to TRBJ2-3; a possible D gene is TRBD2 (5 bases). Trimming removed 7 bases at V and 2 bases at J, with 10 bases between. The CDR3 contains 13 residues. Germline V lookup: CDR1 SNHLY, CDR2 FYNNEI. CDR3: CASKPDSTDTQYF. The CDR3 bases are TGTGCCAGCAAACCGGACTCCACAGATACGCAGTATTTT.

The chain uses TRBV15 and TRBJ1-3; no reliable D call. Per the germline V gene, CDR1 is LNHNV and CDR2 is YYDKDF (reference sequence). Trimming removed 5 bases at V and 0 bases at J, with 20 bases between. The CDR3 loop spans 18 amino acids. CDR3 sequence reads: CATSRSGGSLGSGNTIYF. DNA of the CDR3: TGTGCCACCAGCCGCTCGGGAGGTTCTTTGGGCTCTGGAAACACCATATATTTT.

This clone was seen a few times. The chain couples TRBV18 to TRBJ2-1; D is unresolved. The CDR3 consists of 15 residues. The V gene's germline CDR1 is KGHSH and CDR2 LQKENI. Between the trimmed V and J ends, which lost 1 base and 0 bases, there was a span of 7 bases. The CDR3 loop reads CASSPRGSSYNEQFF. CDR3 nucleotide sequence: TGTGCCAGCTCACCACGAGGTAGCTCCTACAATGAGCAGTTCTTC.

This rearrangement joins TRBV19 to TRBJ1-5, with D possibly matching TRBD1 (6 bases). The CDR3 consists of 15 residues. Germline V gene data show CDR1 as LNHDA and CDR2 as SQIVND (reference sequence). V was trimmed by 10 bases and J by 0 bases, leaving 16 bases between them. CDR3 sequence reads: CATGDRIGSNQPQHF. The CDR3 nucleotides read TGTGCCACAGGAGACAGGATTGGTAGCAATCAGCCCCAGCATTTT.